This is a list of T cell receptor beta chains from one sample in a study of radiotherapy plus CTLA-4 blockade in lung cancer. Libraries were prepared by immunoSEQ multiplex PCR; TCRdb keeps only in-frame clonotypes and omits some of them. Of tens of thousands of clones in the sample, about four fifths were seen once. The sequenced sample was peripheral blood, obtained from a patient treated with radiotherapy plus ipilimumab. These receptors came from a human donor with non-small cell lung cancer whose response to radiotherapy plus ipilimumab could not be evaluated. Some clones in this sample may be carry-over from other donors' samples. The CDR3 runs from the conserved cysteine through the conserved F or W. Fields, in order: J gene, D gene, V gene, clone size, CDR3 protein, CDR3 DNA. D genes are given only for firm matches. Part of the rows lack a size; the others show once, few, many or a class for expanded clones.

J gene: TRBJ1-2
D gene: TRBD1
V gene: TRBV10-3
clone size: few
CDR3 protein: CAISRTGNYGYTF
CDR3 DNA: TGTGCCATCAGTCGGACAGGGAACTATGGCTACACCTTC

J gene: TRBJ1-2
D gene: TRBD1
V gene: TRBV5-6
clone size: -
CDR3 protein: CASSPGTGGLFYGYTF
CDR3 DNA: TGTGCCAGCAGCCCGGGCACAGGGGGGTTATTCTATGGCTACACCTTC

J gene: TRBJ2-1
D gene: TRBD2
V gene: TRBV19
clone size: few
CDR3 protein: CATGGMTYNEQFF
CDR3 DNA: TGTGCCACGGGGGGGATGACCTACAATGAGCAGTTCTTC

J gene: TRBJ2-1
D gene: -
V gene: TRBV27
clone size: few
CDR3 protein: CASSLGHYNEQFF
CDR3 DNA: TGTGCCAGCAGTTTAGGGCACTACAATGAGCAGTTCTTC

J gene: TRBJ2-1
D gene: TRBD1
V gene: TRBV5-1
clone size: -
CDR3 protein: CASSLTGESYNEQFF
CDR3 DNA: TGCGCCAGCAGCTTGACAGGGGAGTCCTACAATGAGCAGTTCTTC

J gene: TRBJ1-2
D gene: -
V gene: TRBV10-3
clone size: -
CDR3 protein: CAISEFNGANYGYTF
CDR3 DNA: TGTGCCATCAGTGAGTTCAATGGAGCTAACTATGGCTACACCTTC

J gene: TRBJ2-7
D gene: -
V gene: TRBV7-2
clone size: -
CDR3 protein: CASSSGTHIASYEQYF
CDR3 DNA: TGTGCCAGCAGCTCCGGGACACACATAGCATCATACGAGCAGTACTTC

J gene: TRBJ1-3
D gene: TRBD1
V gene: TRBV6-6
clone size: -
CDR3 protein: CASSTRDRGGNTIYF
CDR3 DNA: TGTGCCAGCAGTACCCGGGACAGGGGCGGAAACACCATATATTTT

J gene: TRBJ2-5
D gene: TRBD2
V gene: TRBV28
clone size: -
CDR3 protein: CASSLKEGLAGEETQYF
CDR3 DNA: TGTGCCAGCAGTTTAAAGGAAGGTCTAGCGGGGGAAGAGACCCAGTACTTC

J gene: TRBJ2-7
D gene: TRBD2
V gene: TRBV5-1
clone size: few
CDR3 protein: CASRLAGSYEQYF
CDR3 DNA: TGCGCCAGCCGACTAGCGGGGTCCTACGAGCAGTACTTC

J gene: TRBJ1-2
D gene: -
V gene: TRBV25-1
clone size: -
CDR3 protein: CASSEGQIYGYTF
CDR3 DNA: TGTGCCAGCAGTGAAGGGCAAATCTATGGCTACACCTTC

J gene: TRBJ1-5
D gene: -
V gene: TRBV10-3
clone size: -
CDR3 protein: CATSEGYSNQPQHF
CDR3 DNA: TGTGCCACCTCGGAGGGCTATAGCAATCAGCCCCAGCATTTT

J gene: TRBJ1-1
D gene: TRBD1
V gene: TRBV18
clone size: -
CDR3 protein: CASSPRTGNSLPTEAFF
CDR3 DNA: TGTGCCAGCTCACCACGGACAGGAAACAGTTTACCCACTGAAGCTTTCTTT

J gene: TRBJ2-7
D gene: TRBD1
V gene: TRBV5-1
clone size: -
CDR3 protein: CASSWDGTGEYEQYF
CDR3 DNA: TGCGCCAGCAGCTGGGACGGGACAGGGGAATACGAGCAGTACTTC

J gene: TRBJ2-7
D gene: TRBD1
V gene: TRBV5-1
clone size: -
CDR3 protein: CASSPGQGGYEQYF
CDR3 DNA: TGCGCCAGCAGCCCGGGACAGGGGGGGTACGAGCAGTACTTC

J gene: TRBJ1-2
D gene: TRBD1
V gene: TRBV28
clone size: -
CDR3 protein: CASSWTGAGSYGYTF
CDR3 DNA: TGTGCCAGCAGTTGGACAGGCGCCGGGAGCTATGGCTACACCTTC

J gene: TRBJ2-5
D gene: TRBD2
V gene: TRBV6-1
clone size: once
CDR3 protein: CASTSGGVGETQYF
CDR3 DNA: TGTGCCAGCACTAGCGGGGGGGTGGGAGAGACCCAGTACTTC

J gene: TRBJ2-5
D gene: TRBD1
V gene: TRBV5-1
clone size: -
CDR3 protein: CASSLGIRQGPQETQYF
CDR3 DNA: TGCGCCAGCAGCTTGGGGATCAGACAGGGGCCTCAAGAGACCCAGTACTTC

J gene: TRBJ1-2
D gene: -
V gene: TRBV5-8
clone size: few
CDR3 protein: CASSLDTQRCTF
CDR3 DNA: TGTGCCAGCAGCTTGGATACACAGCGGTGCACCTTC

J gene: TRBJ1-5
D gene: TRBD1
V gene: TRBV19
clone size: -
CDR3 protein: CASNFGQGFDQPQHF
CDR3 DNA: TGTGCCAGTAACTTCGGACAGGGGTTCGATCAGCCCCAGCATTTT

J gene: TRBJ1-1
D gene: -
V gene: TRBV5-4
clone size: -
CDR3 protein: CASTDVGVFTEAFF
CDR3 DNA: TGTGCCAGCACCGACGTCGGGGTATTCACTGAAGCTTTCTTT

J gene: TRBJ1-2
D gene: -
V gene: TRBV14
clone size: once
CDR3 protein: CASSSGGGGGYTF
CDR3 DNA: TGTGCCAGCAGCTCCGGGGGGGGCGGTGGCTACACCTTC

J gene: TRBJ2-7
D gene: TRBD1
V gene: TRBV7-9
clone size: few
CDR3 protein: CASSLRGGGYEQYF
CDR3 DNA: TGTGCCAGCAGCTTGAGAGGGGGCGGTTACGAGCAGTACTTC

J gene: TRBJ1-5
D gene: TRBD1
V gene: TRBV28
clone size: -
CDR3 protein: CASRPHGQVQPQHF
CDR3 DNA: TGTGCCAGCAGACCCCACGGACAGGTTCAGCCCCAGCATTTT

J gene: TRBJ1-5
D gene: TRBD1
V gene: TRBV5-5
clone size: -
CDR3 protein: CASSLQGDQPQHF
CDR3 DNA: TGTGCCAGCAGCTTGCAGGGGGATCAGCCCCAGCATTTT

J gene: TRBJ1-2
D gene: -
V gene: TRBV2
clone size: -
CDR3 protein: CASKEDDYGYTF
CDR3 DNA: TGTGCCAGCAAGGAGGACGACTATGGCTACACCTTC

J gene: TRBJ1-2
D gene: TRBD1
V gene: TRBV6-5
clone size: -
CDR3 protein: CASTQGVYGYTF
CDR3 DNA: TGTGCCAGCACCCAGGGGGTCTATGGCTACACCTTC

J gene: TRBJ1-1
D gene: -
V gene: TRBV20-1
clone size: once
CDR3 protein: CSASTNTEAFF
CDR3 DNA: TGCAGTGCTAGTACTAACACTGAAGCTTTCTTT

J gene: TRBJ2-5
D gene: TRBD1
V gene: TRBV18
clone size: -
CDR3 protein: CASSPDRGETQYF
CDR3 DNA: TGTGCCAGCTCACCGGACAGGGGGGAGACCCAGTACTTC

J gene: TRBJ2-3
D gene: TRBD2
V gene: TRBV10-2
clone size: once
CDR3 protein: CASHGTSGDRGQYF
CDR3 DNA: TGCGCCAGCCACGGGACTAGCGGGGATCGAGGGCAGTATTTT

J gene: TRBJ1-2
D gene: -
V gene: TRBV11-2
clone size: few
CDR3 protein: CASSPRVARRVYGYTF
CDR3 DNA: TGTGCCAGCAGCCCCCGGGTTGCGAGGCGCGTCTATGGCTACACCTTC

J gene: TRBJ2-3
D gene: TRBD2
V gene: TRBV9
clone size: -
CDR3 protein: CASSVGAGRGATDTQYF
CDR3 DNA: TGTGCCAGCAGCGTAGGGGCGGGGCGGGGGGCCACAGATACGCAGTATTTT

J gene: TRBJ2-7
D gene: TRBD2
V gene: TRBV7-2
clone size: -
CDR3 protein: CASSFTSGGADEQYF
CDR3 DNA: TGTGCCAGCAGCTTCACTAGCGGGGGGGCCGACGAGCAGTACTTC

J gene: TRBJ2-5
D gene: -
V gene: TRBV10-3
clone size: -
CDR3 protein: CAIKVDSQETQYF
CDR3 DNA: TGTGCCATCAAGGTCGACAGTCAAGAGACCCAGTACTTC

J gene: TRBJ1-2
D gene: TRBD1
V gene: TRBV6-5
clone size: -
CDR3 protein: CASTPGTGVYGYTF
CDR3 DNA: TGTGCCAGCACCCCAGGGACAGGGGTCTATGGCTACACCTTC

J gene: TRBJ1-1
D gene: TRBD1
V gene: TRBV4-1
clone size: once
CDR3 protein: CASSQDPGQGVREAFF
CDR3 DNA: TGCGCCAGCAGCCAAGATCCGGGACAGGGGGTGCGGGAGGCTTTCTTT

J gene: TRBJ1-6
D gene: TRBD1
V gene: TRBV9
clone size: -
CDR3 protein: CASSSAGDRSLFAYSPLHF
CDR3 DNA: TGTGCCAGCAGCTCAGCCGGGGACAGGAGTCTATTCGCCTATTCACCCCTCCACTTT

J gene: TRBJ1-6
D gene: -
V gene: TRBV7-9
clone size: -
CDR3 protein: CASSLTENSPLHF
CDR3 DNA: TGTGCCAGCAGCTTAACGGAGAATTCACCCCTCCACTTT

J gene: TRBJ2-7
D gene: TRBD1
V gene: TRBV15
clone size: -
CDR3 protein: CATGKDRGTYEQYF
CDR3 DNA: TGTGCCACCGGAAAGGACAGGGGAACCTACGAGCAGTACTTC

J gene: TRBJ2-7
D gene: -
V gene: TRBV5-5
clone size: -
CDR3 protein: CASSRNLRGDYEQYF
CDR3 DNA: TGTGCCAGCAGCCGCAACCTCAGGGGGGACTACGAGCAGTACTTC

J gene: TRBJ2-2
D gene: TRBD2
V gene: TRBV11-2
clone size: -
CDR3 protein: CASSRGRTGELFF
CDR3 DNA: TGTGCCAGCAGCCGCGGGAGGACCGGGGAGCTGTTTTTT

J gene: TRBJ1-2
D gene: -
V gene: TRBV19
clone size: -
CDR3 protein: CASSMMGQEIYGYTF
CDR3 DNA: TGCGCCAGTAGTATGATGGGGCAGGAGATCTATGGCTACACCTTC

J gene: TRBJ1-4
D gene: -
V gene: TRBV7-2
clone size: -
CDR3 protein: CASSKRQTDRATNEKLFF
CDR3 DNA: TGTGCCAGCAGCAAGCGACAGACGGACCGTGCAACTAATGAAAAACTGTTTTTT

J gene: TRBJ1-4
D gene: TRBD1
V gene: TRBV2
clone size: once
CDR3 protein: CASSLGQGLEKLFF
CDR3 DNA: TGTGCCAGCAGTTTAGGACAGGGTCTCGAAAAACTGTTTTTT

J gene: TRBJ2-7
D gene: TRBD1
V gene: TRBV18
clone size: -
CDR3 protein: CASSPRTGQGGSYEQYF
CDR3 DNA: TGTGCCAGCTCACCACGTACCGGACAGGGGGGATCCTACGAGCAGTACTTC

J gene: TRBJ2-1
D gene: -
V gene: TRBV7-2
clone size: -
CDR3 protein: CASSRYGGEQFF
CDR3 DNA: TGTGCCAGCAGCCGGTATGGAGGTGAGCAGTTCTTC

J gene: TRBJ2-1
D gene: TRBD2
V gene: TRBV9
clone size: -
CDR3 protein: CASSVGGGNEQFF
CDR3 DNA: TGTGCCAGCAGCGTCGGGGGGGGCAATGAGCAGTTCTTC

J gene: TRBJ2-7
D gene: -
V gene: TRBV11-1
clone size: -
CDR3 protein: CASSSRREQYF
CDR3 DNA: TGTGCCAGCAGCTCGAGAAGAGAGCAGTACTTC

J gene: TRBJ1-1
D gene: TRBD1
V gene: TRBV5-1
clone size: -
CDR3 protein: CASSPGQGAFAEAFF
CDR3 DNA: TGCGCCAGCAGCCCTGGACAGGGGGCATTCGCTGAAGCTTTCTTT

J gene: TRBJ1-4
D gene: -
V gene: TRBV4-2
clone size: -
CDR3 protein: CASSQGQAKDEKLFF
CDR3 DNA: TGTGCCAGCAGCCAAGGACAGGCGAAAGATGAAAAACTGTTTTTT

J gene: TRBJ2-3
D gene: -
V gene: TRBV5-6
clone size: -
CDR3 protein: CASSHSGSDTQYF
CDR3 DNA: TGTGCCAGCAGCCACAGTGGATCAGATACGCAGTATTTT

J gene: TRBJ1-2
D gene: -
V gene: TRBV19
clone size: -
CDR3 protein: CASSIGTQVGYGYTF
CDR3 DNA: TGTGCCAGTAGTATCGGGACACAGGTGGGCTATGGCTACACCTTC

J gene: TRBJ1-1
D gene: -
V gene: TRBV7-9
clone size: -
CDR3 protein: CASSYGEGTEAFF
CDR3 DNA: TGTGCCAGCAGCTACGGGGAGGGCACTGAAGCTTTCTTT